This T cell receptor (beta chain) was recovered during a study of blood T cells in healthy people across ages. Study outcomes and limitations: Diversity of TCR beta correlated strongly with naive T cell percentage.

The ends lost 0 bases at V and 7 bases at J; junction bases unmatched: 12. The CDR3 contains 16 residues. Germline CDR1 reads DFQATT; CDR2 reads SNEGSKA (reference sequence). This clonotype was observed a handful of times. Its antigen is undetermined. The use of a sample-barcoded 5' primer and a J-beta primer mix characterized a second PCR of roughly 6 to 12 cycles. No fewer than 3 million CDR3-containing paired-end reads came from each sample. TCRdb reanalysed the 5' RACE reads using MiXCR and keeps one entry per CDR3 protein. This sample has more than 1,000,000 distinct CDR3 sequences, with almost 25% found just once. In addition, the sample was reused for a study of T cells of mothers and their children. Turning to that study: For each mother, over 10 million TCR beta CDR3 reads were obtained, and for each child, approximately 3 million.

The V call is TRBV20-1, the J call TRBJ2-1; 7 bases are a match to TRBD2. This TCR derives from a girl aged 2 to 9 in good health. Sequencing was performed on blood. The CDR3 DNA reads TGCAGTGCTAGAGATATGGCTAGCGGTGCCTGGAATGAGCAGTTCTTC. Translation gives CSARDMASGAWNEQFF.